Listed here are 6 T cell receptor beta chains from one sample, sequenced in a study of shared clonotypes between healthy human individuals. Terminally differentiated effector memory CD45RA+ cells were excluded from the naive CD8 cells, which were CD45RO-negative and positively selected for CCR7. This table comes from immunoSEQ multiplex PCR, and its TCRdb copy is limited to in-frame clones, with some not included. The sample holds hundreds of thousands of clones, 85% to 95% seen once. The sample was naive CD8+ T cells sorted from blood. The receptors were gathered from a woman under 40 in good health.

The genes are TRBV27 and TRBJ2-7; 7 bases match TRBD1. The V segment lost 8 bases and the J segment 3 bases; nucleotides outside the gene matches: 7. The CDR3 spans 13 residues. The germline gives CDR1 MNHEY, CDR2 SMNVEV (reference sequence). The DNA for the CDR3 is TGTGCCAGCCGGAGACAGGGATACTACGAGCAGTACTTC. Translated, it gives CASRRQGYYEQYF.

The V gene is TRBV14, the J gene TRBJ1-1; D may be TRBD1 (6 bases). CDR1 SGHDN and CDR2 FVKESK come from the germline V gene. The CDR3 spans 13 residues. V was pared by 1 base and J by 4 bases, with 7 bases between. CDR3 DNA sequence: TGTGCCAGCAGCCAAGGGGGGGCCACTGAAGCTTTCTTT. Its translation is CASSQGGATEAFF. Complete variable domain (other parts from reference TRBV14 and TRBJ1-1): EAGVTQFPSHSVIEKGQTVTLRCDPISGHDNLYWYRRVMGKEIKFLLHFVKESKQDESGMPNNRFLAERTGGTYSTLKVQPAELEDSGVYFCASSQGGATEAFFGQGTRLTVV.

The gene calls are TRBV5-6 and TRBJ2-7; the D gene is possibly TRBD1 (5 bases). The CDR3 contains 13 residues. Between the trimmed V and J ends, which lost 3 bases and 0 bases, there was a span of 7 bases. CDR1 SGHDT and CDR2 YYEEEE come from the germline V gene. The CDR3 loop reads CASSYDSSYEQYF. CDR3 in DNA: TGTGCCAGCAGCTACGACAGCTCCTACGAGCAGTACTTC.

This chain uses TRBV27 with TRBJ1-1, with a weak D call TRBD1 (5 bases). The V end was cut by 6 bases, the J end by 5 bases, with 10 bases between. The CDR3 is 12 residues long. The germline V gene encodes CDR1 MNHEY and CDR2 SMNVEV (reference sequence). The CDR3 region is CASSRGMTEAFF. The CDR3 region has the DNA TGTGCCAGCAGCCGGGGGATGACTGAAGCTTTCTTT.

This clone was detected a few times. Other DNA sequences in the sample encode the same CDR3. The V and J genes are TRBV27 and TRBJ1-1; maybe TRBD1 (5 bases). The V gene's germline CDR1 is MNHEY and CDR2 SMNVEV (reference sequence). V lost 5 bases, J lost 1 base, and 5 bases lay in between. This CDR3 comprises 12 residues. Written as DNA, the CDR3 is TGTGCCAGCAGTACAGGGAACACTGAAGCTTTCTTT. It is translated as CASSTGNTEAFF.

The chain links TRBV4-1 to TRBJ2-7; 9 nucleotides match TRBD2. Germline V gene sequence: CDR1 MGHRA, CDR2 YSYEKL. V trimming: 1 base; J trimming: 0 bases; junction bases outside the gene matches: 4. The length of the CDR3 is 16 residues. The CDR3 DNA sequence: TGCGCCAGCAGCCAAGTTACTAGCGGGTACTCCTACGAGCAGTACTTC. This codes for CASSQVTSGYSYEQYF.